The rows below give T cell receptor beta chains drawn from one sample of a study of cytomegalovirus exposure and HLA in healthy donors. This table comes from immunoSEQ multiplex PCR, and its TCRdb copy is limited to in-frame clones, with some not included. The sample comprises around 180,000 clones, around 81% of which are singletons, and 1.5% to 2% rests with the top ten. The sample taken for sequencing was PBMCs. The source is a man between 18 and 35 years old in good health and CMV-seronegative. Both conserved end residues are part of each CDR3. The D gene is left open where the match is weak. Clone size appears in some rows only: once, few, many, or a class for an expanded clone.

TRBJ1-3 TRBV7-2 - - TGTGCCAGCAGCTTACGGGGGTTGACTGGAAACACCATATATTTT CASSLRGLTGNTIYF
TRBJ2-5 TRBV7-9 - - TGTGCCAGCACCAGGGCAGGGGAAGGGACCCAGTACTTC CASTRAGEGTQYF
TRBJ1-1 TRBV14 - - TGTGCCAGCAGCCAAACTGGAGCAGGGCCGAACACTGAAGCTTTCTTT CASSQTGAGPNTEAFF
TRBJ1-3 TRBV27 - - TGTGCCAGCAGTGCCTCTCCGGGTATTGGAAACACCATATATTTT CASSASPGIGNTIYF
TRBJ1-1 TRBV5-1 - - TGCGCCAGCAGCCCTTCCGGCGGAGGGAACACTGAAGCTTTCTTT CASSPSGGGNTEAFF
TRBJ1-2 TRBV21-1 - - TGTGCCAGCAGCAATAACAGGGGGCTTGGCTATGGCTACACCTTC CASSNNRGLGYGYTF
TRBJ2-7 TRBV6-5 - - TGTGCCAGCAGTGAAGACATGGGCTACGAGCAGTACTTC CASSEDMGYEQYF
TRBJ2-2 TRBV7-9 - - TGTGCCAGCACCGGGAACACCGGGGAGCTGTTTTTT CASTGNTGELFF
TRBJ1-2 TRBV6-5 - - TGTGCCAGCAGTTATAAAGGGGACACCGGGGACACCTTC CASSYKGDTGDTF
TRBJ1-2 TRBV2 TRBD1 - TGTGCCAGCAGTCAACAGGGGATACAGGTGATCGGGCTTTATGGCTACACCTTC CASSQQGIQVIGLYGYTF
TRBJ1-2 TRBV9 TRBD1 - TGTGCCAGCAGCGTAGATACAGGGGGCGGTGGCTACACCTTC CASSVDTGGGGYTF
TRBJ1-6 TRBV9 - - TGTGCCAGCAGCGTAGAACCCCAGGGGCATAATTCACCCCTCCACTTT CASSVEPQGHNSPLHF
TRBJ2-4 TRBV5-6 - - TGTGCCAGCAGCTTGGTACAGACCTTAGCCAAAAACATTCAGTACTTC CASSLVQTLAKNIQYF
TRBJ1-1 TRBV27 TRBD1 - TGTGCCAGCAGTTTAGACAGGGGGAGGGCTGAAGCTTTCTTT CASSLDRGRAEAFF
TRBJ2-1 TRBV4-3 - - TGCGCCAGCAGCCAGTCCACATTATACAATGAGCAGTTCTTC CASSQSTLYNEQFF
TRBJ1-1 TRBV6-1 - - TGTGCCAGCACCCTGGTCCCCCACATGAACACTGAAGCTTTCTTT CASTLVPHMNTEAFF
TRBJ2-5 TRBV27 - - TGTGCCAGCAGTGCCCGGGGCCTGGGGGGAGAGACCCAGTACTTC CASSARGLGGETQYF
TRBJ2-5 TRBV18 - - TGTGCCAGCTCACCGTCTGAGACCCAGTACTTC CASSPSETQYF
TRBJ1-5 TRBV27 TRBD1 once TGTGCCAGCAGTCCTAGAAAATCCCGGGACAGGGATAATCAGCCCCAGCATTTT CASSPRKSRDRDNQPQHF
TRBJ2-3 TRBV4-1 TRBD2 - TGCGCCAGCAGCCAAGCGGGGGGAGCAGATACGCAGTATTTT CASSQAGGADTQYF
TRBJ1-4 TRBV27 TRBD1 - TGTGCCAGCAGTTTTGAGGGACAGCTTAATGAAAAACTGTTTTTT CASSFEGQLNEKLFF
TRBJ2-7 TRBV6-1 - few TGTGCCAGCGCCAAGTCCCAAACCTACTACGAGCAGTACTTC CASAKSQTYYEQYF
TRBJ1-5 TRBV7-8 TRBD1 - TGTGCCAGCAGCTTAGCGAGGACAGGGAATCAGCCCCAGCATTTT CASSLARTGNQPQHF
TRBJ1-2 TRBV19 - - TGTGCCAGTAGTATACTCGGTTATGGCTACACCTTC CASSILGYGYTF
TRBJ2-4 TRBV6-5 TRBD2 - TGTGCCAGCAGTTACACTAGCGGGAGGCGGAACATTCAGTACTTC CASSYTSGRRNIQYF
TRBJ2-7 TRBV5-1 - - TGCGCCAGCAGCGCCACAGGTTACGAGCAGTACTTC CASSATGYEQYF
TRBJ1-1 TRBV5-5 - - TGTGCCAGCAGCTTGGACGGACACCCGAACACTGAAGCTTTCTTT CASSLDGHPNTEAFF
TRBJ2-7 TRBV28 - - TGTGCCAGCAGATCAGAGGTCCCCCCCTACGAGCAGTACTTC CASRSEVPPYEQYF
TRBJ2-7 TRBV10-3 TRBD2 few TGTGCCATCAGTGAGTCTGCGACTAGCGGGGAGCAGTACTTC CAISESATSGEQYF
TRBJ2-1 TRBV9 TRBD2 - TGTGCCAGCAGCGATCCTAGCGGGGGCTCCAATGAGCAGTTCTTC CASSDPSGGSNEQFF
TRBJ2-5 TRBV5-4 - - TGTGCCAGCGGACAAGACAGTACGGGAGAGACCCAGTACTTC CASGQDSTGETQYF
TRBJ1-5 TRBV19 - - TGTGCCAGTAGTCAAACAGGGATGGGGAATCAGCCCCAGCATTTT CASSQTGMGNQPQHF
TRBJ2-5 TRBV7-9 TRBD1 - TGTGCCAGCAGCGCGGACAGGGCGCAAGAGACCCAGTACTTC CASSADRAQETQYF
TRBJ1-1 TRBV7-2 TRBD1 few TGTGCCAGCAGCAGACAGGGAAGTACTGAAGCTTTCTTT CASSRQGSTEAFF
TRBJ2-1 TRBV6-4 TRBD2 - TGTGCCAGCAGTGACTCAGCGGGGGATGAGCAGTTCTTC CASSDSAGDEQFF
TRBJ1-4 TRBV6-6 - - TGTGCCAGCAGTTACTTTCAGGATGAAAAACTGTTTTTT CASSYFQDEKLFF
TRBJ1-5 TRBV30 - - TGTGCCTGGGCGGGAGGCGGGAATCAGCCCCAGCATTTT CAWAGGGNQPQHF
TRBJ2-3 TRBV19 - once TGTGCCAGTAGGACAGACTCTAGCACAGATACGCAGTATTTT CASRTDSSTDTQYF
TRBJ2-3 TRBV7-9 - - TGTGCCAGCAGCTTAGGAGGATGGGGGGGCGAAAGCACAGATACGCAGTATTTT CASSLGGWGGESTDTQYF
TRBJ2-1 TRBV5-4 TRBD2 - TGTGCCAGCAGCTCGGCCGCTAGCGGGGGATACAATGAGCAGTTCTTC CASSSAASGGYNEQFF
TRBJ2-7 TRBV7-2 TRBD1 - TGTGCCAGCAGCTTAGAGGGGACAGCCCTCCGCGAGCAGTACTTC CASSLEGTALREQYF
TRBJ1-2 TRBV5-1 TRBD1 - TGCGCCAGCAGCCGAACCGGGACAGGTGACTATGGCTACACCTTC CASSRTGTGDYGYTF